This T cell receptor (beta chain) was obtained from a study of cytomegalovirus exposure and HLA in healthy donors. Study outcomes and limitations: Three chains linked to CMV were shown in vitro to be specific for CMV antigens. Earlier analysis yielded a pattern in which most TCR beta V segments were productive about 87% or about 30% of the time. Among donors in an Asian-associated ancestry cluster, a later analysis reportedly found fewer N-insertions than the roughly 650-donor mean. For most TCR sequences rarity was the rule, although some public TCRs occurred in many donors.

The CDR3 runs to 13 residues. Trimming took 2 bases from V and 6 from J, leaving 10 bases between them. Looked up from germline, CDR1 is ENHRY and CDR2 is SYGVKD. On this clone: Its antigen is undetermined.

This PCR relied on a set of 60 Vbeta primers and 13 Jbeta primers. TCRdb's copy holds only in-frame clones and misses some; the assay was immunoSEQ multiplex PCR. The sample shows 110,000 to 150,000 clones, roughly 85% of them seen only once. This receptor was identified in a male donor in good health and CMV-seronegative. This chain joins TRBV10-3 and TRBJ1-1, with a tentative D call TRBD1 (5 bases). Sequencing used PBMCs. The CDR3 spells CAISERGRAEAFF. CDR3 coding DNA: TGTGCCATCAGTGAGAGGGGCAGGGCTGAAGCTTTCTTT.